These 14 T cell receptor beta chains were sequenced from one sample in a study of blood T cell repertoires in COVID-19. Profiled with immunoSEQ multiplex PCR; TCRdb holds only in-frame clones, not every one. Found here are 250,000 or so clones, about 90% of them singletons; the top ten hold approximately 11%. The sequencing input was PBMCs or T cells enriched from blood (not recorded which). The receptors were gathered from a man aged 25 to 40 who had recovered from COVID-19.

In DNA, the CDR3 is TGTGCCATCAGTGTAGCTGGTAACAATGAGCAGTTCTTC. As protein: CAISVAGNNEQFF. The chain combines TRBV10-3 with TRBJ2-1; D call uncertain. Between the trimmed V and J ends, which lost 4 bases and 5 bases, there was a span of 9 bases. The germline V gene has CDR1 ENHRY and CDR2 SYGVKD. CDR3 length equals 13 residues.

In nucleotides, the CDR3 is TGTGCCAGCAAGTCCGACAGGAGCTCCTATAATTCACCCCTCCACTTT. This codes for CASKSDRSSYNSPLHF. The J gene is TRBJ1-6, the V gene TRBV7-8; maybe TRBD1 (6 bases). Germline assignment: CDR1 SGHVS and CDR2 FQNEAQ. The CDR3 is 16 amino acids. V dropped 7 bases and J dropped 0 bases, with 13 bases sitting between them.

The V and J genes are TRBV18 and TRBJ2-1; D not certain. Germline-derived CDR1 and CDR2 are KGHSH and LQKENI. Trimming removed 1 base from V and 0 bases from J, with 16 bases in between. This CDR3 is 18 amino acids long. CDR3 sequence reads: CASSPRESAVPSYNEQFF. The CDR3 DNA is TGTGCCAGCTCACCACGAGAGTCGGCGGTCCCCTCCTACAATGAGCAGTTCTTC.

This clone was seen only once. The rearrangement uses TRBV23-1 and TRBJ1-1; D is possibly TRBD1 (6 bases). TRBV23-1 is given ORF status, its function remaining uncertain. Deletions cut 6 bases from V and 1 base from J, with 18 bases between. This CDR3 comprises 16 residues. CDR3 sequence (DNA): TGCGCCAGCAGCCCTCAGGGGCTTGAGAGGAACACTGAAGCTTTCTTT. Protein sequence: CASSPQGLERNTEAFF.

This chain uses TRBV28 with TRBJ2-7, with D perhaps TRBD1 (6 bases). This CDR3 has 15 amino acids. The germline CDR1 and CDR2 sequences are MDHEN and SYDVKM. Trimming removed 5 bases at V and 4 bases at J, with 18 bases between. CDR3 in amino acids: CASSGPGARGYEQYF. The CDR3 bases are TGTGCCAGCAGTGGCCCAGGGGCCCGGGGTTACGAGCAGTACTTC.

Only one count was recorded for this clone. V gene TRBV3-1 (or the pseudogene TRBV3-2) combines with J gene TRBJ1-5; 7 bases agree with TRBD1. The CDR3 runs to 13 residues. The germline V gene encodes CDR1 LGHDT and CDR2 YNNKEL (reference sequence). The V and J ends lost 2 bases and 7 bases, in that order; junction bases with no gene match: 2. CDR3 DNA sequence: TGTGCCAGCAGCCAAACAGGGGTGCAGCCCCAGCATTTT. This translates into CASSQTGVQPQHF.

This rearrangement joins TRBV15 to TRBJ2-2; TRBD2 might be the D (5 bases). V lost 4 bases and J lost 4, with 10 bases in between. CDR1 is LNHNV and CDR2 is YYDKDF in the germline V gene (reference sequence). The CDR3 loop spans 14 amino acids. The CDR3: CATSIGGGTGELFF. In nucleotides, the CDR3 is TGTGCCACCAGCATAGGAGGAGGCACCGGGGAGCTGTTTTTT. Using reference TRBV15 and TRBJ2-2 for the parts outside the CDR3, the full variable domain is DAMVIQNPRYQVTQFGKPVTLSCSQTLNHNVMYWYQQKSSQAPKLLFHYYDKDFNNEADTPDNFQSRRPNTSFCFLDIRSPGLGDTAMYLCATSIGGGTGELFFGEGSRLTVL.

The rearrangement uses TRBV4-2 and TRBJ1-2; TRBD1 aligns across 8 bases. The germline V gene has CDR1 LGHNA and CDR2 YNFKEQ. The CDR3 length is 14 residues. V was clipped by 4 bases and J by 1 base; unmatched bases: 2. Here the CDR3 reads CASSPQGVNYGYTF. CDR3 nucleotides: TGTGCCAGCAGCCCACAGGGGGTTAACTATGGCTACACCTTC.

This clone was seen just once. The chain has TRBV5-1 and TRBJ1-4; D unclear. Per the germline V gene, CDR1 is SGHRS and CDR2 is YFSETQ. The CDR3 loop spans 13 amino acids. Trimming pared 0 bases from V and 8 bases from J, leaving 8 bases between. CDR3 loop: CASSLDSQEKLFF. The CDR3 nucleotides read TGCGCCAGCAGCTTGGACAGTCAGGAAAAACTGTTTTTT. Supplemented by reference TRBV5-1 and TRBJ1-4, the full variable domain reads KAGVTQTPRYLIKTRGQQVTLSCSPISGHRSVSWYQQTPGQGLQFLFEYFSETQRNKGNFPGRFSGRQFSNSRSEMNVSTLELGDSALYLCASSLDSQEKLFFGSGTQLSVL.

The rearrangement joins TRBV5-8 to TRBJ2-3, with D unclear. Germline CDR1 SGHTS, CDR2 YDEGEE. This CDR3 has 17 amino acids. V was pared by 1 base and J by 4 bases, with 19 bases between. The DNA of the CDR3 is TGTGCCAGCAGCTTGTATAATTGGCTTCTGGCGGCAGATACGCAGTATTTT. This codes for CASSLYNWLLAADTQYF.

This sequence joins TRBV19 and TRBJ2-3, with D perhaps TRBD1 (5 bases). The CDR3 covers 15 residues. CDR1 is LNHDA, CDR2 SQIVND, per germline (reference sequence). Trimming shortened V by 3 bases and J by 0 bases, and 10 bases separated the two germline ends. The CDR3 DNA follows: TGTGCCAGTAGTATGGACACTGCTAGCACAGATACGCAGTATTTT. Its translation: CASSMDTASTDTQYF.

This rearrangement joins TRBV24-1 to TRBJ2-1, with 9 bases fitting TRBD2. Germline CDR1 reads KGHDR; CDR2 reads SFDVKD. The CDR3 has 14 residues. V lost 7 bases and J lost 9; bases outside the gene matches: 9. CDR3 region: CATRGLAGSTEQFF. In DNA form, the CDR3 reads TGTGCCACCAGGGGGCTAGCGGGATCGACTGAGCAGTTCTTC.

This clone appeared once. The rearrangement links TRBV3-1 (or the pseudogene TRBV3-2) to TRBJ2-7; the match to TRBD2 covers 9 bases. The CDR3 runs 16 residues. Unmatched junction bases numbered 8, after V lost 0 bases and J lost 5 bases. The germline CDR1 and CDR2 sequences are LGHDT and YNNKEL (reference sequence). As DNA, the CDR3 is TGTGCCAGCAGCCAAGATCCGTCTAGCGGGGTCCACGAGCAGTACTTC. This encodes CASSQDPSSGVHEQYF.

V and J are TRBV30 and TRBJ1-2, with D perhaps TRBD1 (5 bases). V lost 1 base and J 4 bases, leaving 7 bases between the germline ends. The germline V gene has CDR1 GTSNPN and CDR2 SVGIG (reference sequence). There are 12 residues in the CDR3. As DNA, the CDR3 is TGTGCCTGGAGTGGACAGACCTATGGCTACACCTTC. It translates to CAWSGQTYGYTF.